The 14 T cell receptor beta chains presented below share a single source sample, sequenced in a study of graft-versus-host responses after intestinal transplantation. The repertoire was sequenced with immunoSEQ multiplex PCR; TCRdb's copy has only in-frame clones and lacks some. Of just over 20,000 clones listed, roughly 43% are singletons. Responders (approximately 200,000, CFSE-labeled) were co-plated with approximately 200,000 irradiated, violet-dye-labeled stimulators. The sequences come from alloreactive CD8+ T cells from a mixed lymphocyte reaction culture, collected before intestinal transplant. Stated subset: CFSE-low proliferating T cells sorted from roughly six-day pre-transplant mixed lymphocyte reaction (GvH or HvG direction). The receptor set was obtained from a human patient who received an intestinal transplant.

The CDR3 DNA reads TGTGCCAGCAGTTACATAAACACCGGGGAGCTGTTTTTT. It is translated as CASSYINTGELFF. This rearrangement joins TRBV6-6 to TRBJ2-2; D gene ambiguous. The CDR3 length is 13 residues. Germline V lookup: CDR1 MNHNY, CDR2 SVGAGI (reference sequence). V was pared by 2 bases and J by 2 bases, with 3 bases between.

The chain is built from TRBV2 and TRBJ1-3; D may be TRBD1 (6 bases). V lost 7 bases to trimming and J lost 0 bases, with 16 bases between them. Germline V gene lookup returns CDR1 SNHLY and CDR2 FYNNEI. This CDR3 comprises 16 residues. The CDR3 sequence: CASIGGGEGSGNTIYF. The CDR3 DNA is TGTGCCAGCATTGGTGGGGGCGAGGGCTCTGGAAACACCATATATTTT. Drawing the rest from reference TRBV2 and TRBJ1-3, the complete variable domain is EPEVTQTPSHQVTQMGQEVILRCVPISNHLYFYWYRQILGQKVEFLVSFYNNEISEKSEIFDDQFSVERPDGSNFTLKIRSTKLEDSAMYFCASIGGGEGSGNTIYFGEGSWLTVV.

This clone was counted ten times or more. The V gene is TRBV6-5, the J gene TRBJ1-1; D possibly corresponds to TRBD1 (5 bases). The CDR3 has 12 residues. Germline V gives CDR1 MNHEY, CDR2 SVGAGI. The V and J ends lost 6 bases and 5 bases respectively, with 10 bases between them. CDR3 coding DNA: TGTGCCAGCAGCTCAGGGTTGACTGAAGCTTTCTTT. It encodes CASSSGLTEAFF.

The rearrangement links TRBV7-8 to TRBJ2-7; D remains unclear. The CDR3 is made up of 14 amino acids. Trimming removed 1 base at V and 2 bases at J, with 9 bases between. CDR1 is SGHVS and CDR2 is FQNEAQ in the germline V gene. The CDR3 DNA reads as TGTGCCAGCAGCTTAGAGGGCACTACCTACGAGCAGTACTTC. Its protein product is CASSLEGTTYEQYF. Complete variable domain (other parts from reference TRBV7-8 and TRBJ2-7): GAGVSQSPRYKVAKRGQDVALRCDPISGHVSLFWYQQALGQGPEFLTYFQNEAQLDKSGLPSDRFFAERPEGSVSTLKIQRTQQEDSAVYLCASSLEGTTYEQYFGPGTRLTVT.

CDR3 sequence (DNA): TGCGCCAGCAGCTTGGACTCCGTGGGCGGGGAGCTGTTTTTT. Its translation: CASSLDSVGGELFF. J is TRBJ2-2 and V is TRBV5-1, with unresolved D. The CDR3 runs 14 residues. In germline, CDR1 is SGHRS, CDR2 YFSETQ. V was shortened by 0 bases and J by 7 bases, with 10 bases between the two germline ends.

By share, this clone counts as medium-sized. The CDR3 coding sequence is TGTGCCAGCAGCTTAGTAGGATCAGGGGTCGGGAATGAGCAGTTCTTC. Its protein is CASSLVGSGVGNEQFF. This rearrangement joins TRBV7-2 to TRBJ2-1; the D gene is possibly TRBD1 (6 bases). V was shortened by 1 base and J by 7 bases, with 17 bases between the two germline ends. This CDR3 has 16 amino acids. The germline CDR1 and CDR2 sequences are SGHTA and FQGNSA.

This chain links TRBV10-3 with TRBJ2-7; 11 nucleotides line up with TRBD1. This CDR3 spans 14 amino acids. From germline, CDR1 is ENHRY and CDR2 SYGVKD. The V gene end was trimmed by 6 bases and the J gene end by 4 bases; junction bases not matched to a gene: 5. The CDR3 loop is CAIRGTGGEYEQYF. CDR3 nucleotides: TGTGCCATCAGAGGGACAGGGGGAGAGTACGAGCAGTACTTC.

The rearrangement uses TRBV9 and TRBJ2-1; TRBD2 agrees at 10 bases. This CDR3 has 18 amino acids. Germline V gene lookup returns CDR1 SGDLS and CDR2 YYNGEE. V lost 0 bases, J lost 0 bases, and 6 bases stayed unmatched. Here the CDR3 reads CASSVGLAGVSSYNEQFF. The CDR3, as DNA: TGTGCCAGCAGCGTAGGGCTAGCGGGGGTTAGCTCCTACAATGAGCAGTTCTTC.

This chain uses TRBV11-2 with TRBJ2-7; 9 bases map to TRBD2. Germline lookup yields CDR1 SGHAT and CDR2 FQNNGV. The CDR3 runs 14 residues. With V trimmed by 5 bases and J by 3 bases, 5 bases remained unmatched. CDR3 nucleotides: TGTGCCAGCAGCCATCAAGCGGGAGGCTACGAGCAGTACTTC. Its translation is CASSHQAGGYEQYF.

V usage is TRBV5-4 and J usage is TRBJ2-1; 8 positions agree with TRBD2. Germline V gene sequence: CDR1 SGHNT, CDR2 YYREEE (reference sequence). The CDR3 extends over 15 amino acids. With 4 bases clipped from V and 6 bases from J, the junction kept 9 bases outside the gene matches. Here the CDR3 DNA reads TGTGCCAGCAGCGGCGGGACTAGTGAGATCAATGAGCAGTTCTTC. The encoded protein is CASSGGTSEINEQFF.

The genes are TRBV5-4 and TRBJ1-1, with D possibly TRBD1 on 5 matching bases. From germline, CDR1 is SGHNT and CDR2 YYREEE (reference sequence). The length of the CDR3 is 12 residues. V lost 3 bases and J 7 bases, leaving 10 bases between the germline ends. The CDR3 region is CASSSQGFEAFF. CDR3 bases: TGTGCCAGCAGCTCGCAGGGTTTTGAAGCTTTCTTT.

The rearrangement links TRBV5-1 to TRBJ2-3; the D gene is possibly TRBD1 (6 bases). Germline assignment: CDR1 SGHRS and CDR2 YFSETQ. The CDR3 is 14 residues long. Trimming shortened V by 0 bases and J by 2 bases, and 7 bases separated the two germline ends. The CDR3 loop is CASSLGQVTDTQYF. CDR3 in DNA: TGCGCCAGCAGCTTGGGACAGGTCACAGATACGCAGTATTTT.

This chain uses TRBV6-6 with TRBJ1-2; D uncertain. Germline V gene lookup returns CDR1 MNHNY and CDR2 SVGAGI (reference sequence). This CDR3 contains 13 residues. V gave up 5 bases and J gave up 4 bases, with 11 bases separating them. The CDR3 nucleotides are TGTGCCAGCAGTGCGGCCTTTGTCTATGGCTACACCTTC. Amino acid sequence: CASSAAFVYGYTF.

V gene TRBV5-1 combines with J gene TRBJ1-4, with 7 bases matching TRBD1. The CDR3 is 16 residues long. Germline CDR1 and CDR2: SGHRS and YFSETQ. The V gene end was trimmed by 4 bases and the J gene end by 7 bases; junction bases not matched to a gene: 13. The CDR3, as DNA: TGCGCCAGCAGCCCGAGCAAAGGGGGCTGGGGTGAAAAACTGTTTTTT. As protein: CASSPSKGGWGEKLFF.